The 17 T cell receptor beta chains below come from one sample, sequenced in a study of tumor-infiltrating lymphocytes in oesophageal squamous cell carcinoma. TCRdb ran MiXCR on the PCR reads and lists one entry per CDR3 protein. This sample has roughly 14,000 distinct CDR3 sequences, with 50% found just once. The sample was blood. The receptors were gathered from a male donor with esophageal squamous cell carcinoma.

The genes are TRBV10-2 and TRBJ2-1; D is tentatively TRBD1 or TRBD2 (5 bases each). The CDR3 runs 16 residues. Trimming shortened V by 3 bases and J by 2 bases, and 14 bases separated the two germline ends. CDR1 is WSHSY, CDR2 SAAADI, per germline. This CDR3 is CASSELRGYTYNEQFF. In DNA form, the CDR3 reads TGCGCCAGCAGTGAACTTCGGGGCTATACCTACAATGAGCAGTTCTTC.

CDR3 residues: CASSFGLAPTDTQYF. The CDR3 region has the DNA TGTGCCAGCAGCTTCGGACTAGCTCCCACAGATACGCAGTACTTC. The chain carries TRBV7-6 and TRBJ2-5; the match to TRBD2 covers 8 bases. V gave up 3 bases and J gave up 11 bases; unmatched junction bases: 14. Germline CDR1 is SGHVS and CDR2 is FNYEAQ. CDR3 length: 15 amino acids.

The J gene is TRBJ2-3, the V gene TRBV6-6; 10 nucleotides agree with TRBD1. The CDR3 length is 14 residues. CDR1 and CDR2 from the germline V gene are MNHNY and SVGAGI (reference sequence). Germline trimming cut 8 bases from V and 6 bases from J; bases unmatched to any gene: 8. CDR3 DNA: TGTGCCAGCGTCCCCGGACAGGGGGGGGATACGCAGTATTTT. This codes for CASVPGQGGDTQYF.

The chain recombines TRBV12-3 or TRBV12-4 with TRBJ1-1, with a weak D call TRBD1 (6 bases). The V end was cut by 2 bases, the J end by 3 bases, with 10 bases between. CDR3 length equals 14 residues. The CDR3 loop is CASSLRGADTEAFF. CDR3 nucleotides: TGTGCCAGCAGTTTACGGGGGGCGGACACTGAAGCTTTCTTT.

Turning to this clonotype: A read error may produce the germline difference seen at one junction end. V and J are TRBV7-7 and TRBJ1-1; D is ambiguous. The CDR3 is made up of 13 amino acids. The germline V gene encodes CDR1 SSHAT and CDR2 FNYEAQ (reference sequence). The CDR3 region is CASSHGRDTEAFF. CDR3 DNA: TGTGCTAGCAGCCACGGTAGAGACACTGAAGCTTTCTTT.

This clonotype was counted many times. The rearrangement links TRBV28 to TRBJ2-1; D gene unclear. Per germline, CDR1 MDHEN and CDR2 SYDVKM. Trimming stripped 7 bases from V and 9 bases from J, with 10 bases between. The CDR3 contains 11 residues. The CDR3 reads CASTSPTEQFF. The CDR3 coding sequence is TGTGCCAGCACATCCCCCACTGAGCAGTTCTTC.

The chain has TRBV12-3 or TRBV12-4 and TRBJ2-3; 9 bases line up with TRBD2. The V and J ends lost 5 bases and 2 bases, in that order; junction bases with no gene match: 11. The CDR3 length is 17 residues. Here the CDR3 reads CASSLSPGLASTDTQYF. The CDR3 DNA follows: TGTGCCAGCAGTCTATCCCCCGGACTAGCGTCCACAGATACGCAGTATTTT.

The V call is TRBV6-6, the J call TRBJ2-3; TRBD1 might be the D (5 bases). V dropped 0 bases and J dropped 9 bases, with 13 bases sitting between them. The CDR3 runs to 14 residues. The germline V gene has CDR1 MNHNY and CDR2 SVGAGI (reference sequence). CDR3 coding DNA: TGTGCCAGCAGTTACTCGCAAGGGGTTAGGACGCAGTATTTT. Translating it yields CASSYSQGVRTQYF.

The chain employs TRBV7-8 and TRBJ2-1, with 7 bases that match TRBD1. The J call may be faulty, since TRBJ2-5 better matches the DNA end. From germline, CDR1 is SGHVS and CDR2 FQNEAQ. This CDR3 comprises 15 residues. CDR3 amino acids: CASSFDRAFAETQYF. CDR3 nucleotide sequence: TGTGCCAGCAGCTTCGACAGGGCTTTTGCGGAGACCCAGTACTTC.

V and J are TRBV7-6 and TRBJ2-4, with 11 bases matching TRBD1. The DNA end favors TRBJ2-1, so the J call may be wrong. The CDR3 has 15 residues. CDR1 and CDR2 from the germline V gene are SGHVS and FNYEAQ. The chain's CDR3 is CASSWTGGAHNEQFF. In DNA, the CDR3 is TGTGCCAGCAGCTGGACAGGGGGCGCCCACAATGAGCAGTTCTTC.

This clonotype ranks as medium-sized. The CDR3 carries no conserved terminal phenylalanine or tryptophan, so it likely arises from a read error. It is unclear where the CDR3 begins or ends on the DNA, so no DNA is shown, and the CDR3 is as TCRdb lists it. The chain employs TRBV28 and TRBJ2-1; the listed D gene, TRBD2, was not tested against the DNA. The CDR3 sequence runs 13 residues, both termini included. Germline V gene sequence: CDR1 MDHEN, CDR2 SYDVKM. CDR3 in amino acids: CASSLKGGRPPQL.

This chain links TRBV12-3 or TRBV12-4 with TRBJ2-5, with 16 positions matching TRBD2. Judging by the DNA end, TRBJ2-1 fits better; the J call may be wrong. This CDR3 comprises 16 residues. CDR3 region: CASSSGTSGGASEQFF. The CDR3 DNA reads TGTGCCAGCAGTTCCGGGACTAGCGGGGGGGCGAGTGAGCAGTTCTTC.

This clonotype was seen repeatedly, ten times or more. The rearrangement joins TRBV28 to TRBJ2-3, with D unclear. The CDR3 extends over 15 amino acids. Trimming cost V 6 bases and J 0 bases, with 13 bases left between them. The germline V gene has CDR1 MDHEN and CDR2 SYDVKM. The CDR3 sequence is CASRRLFSSTDTQYF. DNA for the CDR3: TGTGCCAGCAGAAGACTGTTTAGTAGCACAGATACGCAGTATTTT. Using reference TRBV28 and TRBJ2-3 for the parts outside the CDR3, the full variable domain is DVKVTQSSRYLVKRTGEKVFLECVQDMDHENMFWYRQDPGLGLRLIYFSYDVKMKEKGDIPEGYSVSREKKERFSLILESASTNQTSMYLCASRRLFSSTDTQYFGPGTRLTVL.

V and J are TRBV11-2 and TRBJ1-1; the match to TRBD1 covers 9 bases. The CDR3 is 17 residues long. Per germline, CDR1 SGHAT and CDR2 FQNNGV. Trimming at V came to 1 base and at J to 0 bases, leaving 6 bases not matched to a gene. CDR3: CASSLAGTGTMNTEAFF. CDR3 DNA sequence: TGTGCCAGCAGCTTAGCTGGGACAGGGACAATGAACACTGAAGCTTTCTTT.

This clonotype was seen a few times. The chain carries TRBV7-2 and TRBJ2-5; D possibly corresponds to TRBD1 (6 bases). The DNA end favors TRBJ2-7, so the J call may be wrong. Germline assignment: CDR1 SGHTA and CDR2 FQGNSA. The CDR3 sequence is 14 residues long. CDR3 sequence reads: CASSFDRNSYEQYF. CDR3 bases: TGTGCCAGCAGCTTCGACAGGAACTCCTACGAGCAGTACTTC.

CDR3 region: CSVEQGSTIRDTQYF. The CDR3 bases are TGCAGCGTTGAACAGGGTTCTACCATTCGGGATACGCAGTATTTT. The chain employs TRBV29-1 and TRBJ2-3, with D perhaps matching TRBD1 (5 bases). V was clipped by 2 bases and J by 6 bases, with 18 bases between them. Germline values: CDR1 SQVTM, CDR2 ANQGSEA. This CDR3 is 15 amino acids long.

By proportion, this clonotype is medium-sized. The chain combines TRBV6-1 with TRBJ1-1; D unclear. The CDR3 has 12 amino acids. The V end lost 4 bases, the J end lost 7 bases, and 10 bases lay between the germline ends. The germline gives CDR1 MNHNS, CDR2 SASEGT. CDR3 residues: CASSAATHEAFF. The CDR3 DNA is TGTGCCAGCAGTGCGGCGACGCATGAAGCTTTCTTT.